Below, one TCR beta chain is given with its context. The antigen is not known. In the naive CD8 group, cells lacked CD45RO and were positively selected for CCR7, so terminally differentiated effector memory CD45RA+ cells were left out. This specimen belongs to a study of shared clonotypes between healthy human individuals. TCRdb keeps only in-frame clones here, not all; method: immunoSEQ multiplex PCR. The data show over 2,000,000 clones, with roughly 93% seen just once and under 2% held by the top ten. The V end was cut by 6 bases, the J end by 7 bases, with 12 bases between. The CDR3 covers 12 residues. Germline V gives CDR1 MNHEY, CDR2 SVGAGI. Study-wide results and limits: Clonotypes not shared had lower generation probabilities than those common to all four donors.

This clonotype was sampled from a man younger than 30 in good health. Some clones in this sample may be carry-over from other donors' samples. The genes are TRBV6-5 and TRBJ2-5; TRBD1 or TRBD2 may be the D gene (5 bases each). The sequenced sample consisted of naive CD8+ T cells from PBMCs. The CDR3 bases are TGTGCCAGCAGCCCCCCGGGGCCGACCCAGTACTTC. Amino acids: CASSPPGPTQYF.